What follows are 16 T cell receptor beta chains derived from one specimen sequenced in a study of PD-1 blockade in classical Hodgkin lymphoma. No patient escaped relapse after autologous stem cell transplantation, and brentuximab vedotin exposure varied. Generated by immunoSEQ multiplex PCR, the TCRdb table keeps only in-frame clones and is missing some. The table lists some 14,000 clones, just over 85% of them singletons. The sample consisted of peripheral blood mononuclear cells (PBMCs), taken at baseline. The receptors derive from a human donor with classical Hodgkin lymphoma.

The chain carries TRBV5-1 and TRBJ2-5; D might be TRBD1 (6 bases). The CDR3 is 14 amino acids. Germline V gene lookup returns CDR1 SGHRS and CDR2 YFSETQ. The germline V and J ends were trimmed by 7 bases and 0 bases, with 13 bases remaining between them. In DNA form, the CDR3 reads TGCGCCAGCGGAAAACAGGGCCACCAAGAGACCCAGTACTTC. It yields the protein CASGKQGHQETQYF.

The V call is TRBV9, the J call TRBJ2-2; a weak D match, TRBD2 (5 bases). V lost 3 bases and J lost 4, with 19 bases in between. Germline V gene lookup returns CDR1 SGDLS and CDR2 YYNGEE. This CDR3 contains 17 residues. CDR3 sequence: CASSAREALGRTGELFF. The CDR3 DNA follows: TGTGCCAGCAGCGCTCGAGAGGCACTAGGACGCACCGGGGAGCTGTTTTTT.

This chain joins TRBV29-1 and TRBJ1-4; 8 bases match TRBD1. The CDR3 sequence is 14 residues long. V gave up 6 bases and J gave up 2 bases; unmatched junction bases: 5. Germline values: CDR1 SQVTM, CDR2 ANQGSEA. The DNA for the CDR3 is TGCAGCGTCTTGACAGGGGTTACTAATGAAAAACTGTTTTTT. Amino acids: CSVLTGVTNEKLFF. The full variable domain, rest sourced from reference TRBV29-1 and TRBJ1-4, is SAVISQKPSRDICQRGTSLTIQCQVDSQVTMMFWYRQQPGQSLTLIATANQGSEATYESGFVIDKFPISRPNLTFSTLTVSNMSPEDSSIYLCSVLTGVTNEKLFFGSGTQLSVL.

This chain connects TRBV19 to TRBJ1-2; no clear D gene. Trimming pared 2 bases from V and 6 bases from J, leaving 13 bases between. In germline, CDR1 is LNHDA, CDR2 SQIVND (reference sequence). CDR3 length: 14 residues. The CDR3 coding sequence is TGTGCCAGTAGTATACAGAGTTTTACTGATGGCTACACCTTC. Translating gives CASSIQSFTDGYTF.

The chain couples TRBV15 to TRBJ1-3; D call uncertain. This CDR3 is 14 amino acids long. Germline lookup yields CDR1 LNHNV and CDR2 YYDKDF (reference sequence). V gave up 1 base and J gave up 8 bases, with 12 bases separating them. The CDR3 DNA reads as TGTGCCACCAGCAGAGGTGGACCCTCGGACACCATATATTTT. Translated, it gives CATSRGGPSDTIYF. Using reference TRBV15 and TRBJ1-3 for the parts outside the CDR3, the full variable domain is DAMVIQNPRYQVTQFGKPVTLSCSQTLNHNVMYWYQQKSSQAPKLLFHYYDKDFNNEADTPDNFQSRRPNTSFCFLDIRSPGLGDTAMYLCATSRGGPSDTIYFGEGSWLTVV.

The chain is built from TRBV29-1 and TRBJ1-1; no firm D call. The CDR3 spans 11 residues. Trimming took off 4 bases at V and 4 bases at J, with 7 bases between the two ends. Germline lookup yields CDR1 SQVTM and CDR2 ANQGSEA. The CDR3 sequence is CSVVGFTEAFF. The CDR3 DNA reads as TGCAGCGTTGTGGGTTTCACTGAAGCTTTCTTT.

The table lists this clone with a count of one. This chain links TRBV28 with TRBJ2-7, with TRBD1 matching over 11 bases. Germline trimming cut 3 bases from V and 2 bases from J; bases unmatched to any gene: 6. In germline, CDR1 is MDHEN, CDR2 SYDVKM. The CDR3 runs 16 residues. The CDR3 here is CASSLSGTGGTYEQYF. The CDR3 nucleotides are TGTGCCAGCAGTTTGTCTGGGACAGGGGGAACCTACGAGCAGTACTTC.

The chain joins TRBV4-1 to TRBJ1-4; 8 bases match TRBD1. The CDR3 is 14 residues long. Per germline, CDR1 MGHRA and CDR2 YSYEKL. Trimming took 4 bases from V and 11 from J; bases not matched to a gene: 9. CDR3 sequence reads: CASSPGQGPGKLFF. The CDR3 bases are TGCGCCAGCAGCCCAGGACAGGGCCCTGGGAAACTGTTTTTT.

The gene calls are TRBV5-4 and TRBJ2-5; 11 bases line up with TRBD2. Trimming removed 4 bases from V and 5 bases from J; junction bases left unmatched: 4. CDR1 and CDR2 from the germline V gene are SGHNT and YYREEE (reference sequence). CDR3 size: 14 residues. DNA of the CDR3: TGTGCCAGCAGCCCTAGCGGGAGGAGGGAGACCCAGTACTTC. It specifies CASSPSGRRETQYF.

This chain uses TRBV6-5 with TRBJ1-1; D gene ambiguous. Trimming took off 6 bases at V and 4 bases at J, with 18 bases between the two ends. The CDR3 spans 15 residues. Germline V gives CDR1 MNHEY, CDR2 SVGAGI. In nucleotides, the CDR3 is TGTGCCAGCAGCTCCCCGGGAGGGAGTACCACTGAAGCTTTCTTT. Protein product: CASSSPGGSTTEAFF.

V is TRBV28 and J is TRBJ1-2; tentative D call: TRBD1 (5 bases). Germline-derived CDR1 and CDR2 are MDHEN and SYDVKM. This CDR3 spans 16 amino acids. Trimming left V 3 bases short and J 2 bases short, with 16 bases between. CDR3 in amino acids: CASSLLGGRSNYGYTF. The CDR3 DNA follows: TGTGCCAGCAGTTTGTTGGGGGGACGCTCCAACTATGGCTACACCTTC.

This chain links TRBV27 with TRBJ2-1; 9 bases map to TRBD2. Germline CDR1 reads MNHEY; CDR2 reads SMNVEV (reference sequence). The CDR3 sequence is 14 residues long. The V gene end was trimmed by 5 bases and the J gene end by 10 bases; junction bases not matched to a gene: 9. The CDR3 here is CASSPGTSKKEQFF. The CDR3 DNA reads TGTGCCAGCAGTCCCGGGACTAGCAAGAAGGAGCAGTTCTTC.

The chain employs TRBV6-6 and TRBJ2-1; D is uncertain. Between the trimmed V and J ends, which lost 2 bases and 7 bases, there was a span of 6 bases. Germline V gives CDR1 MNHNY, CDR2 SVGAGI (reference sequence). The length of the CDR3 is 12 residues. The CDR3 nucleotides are TGTGCCAGCAGTTACCCAAATAATGAGCAGTTCTTC. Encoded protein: CASSYPNNEQFF.

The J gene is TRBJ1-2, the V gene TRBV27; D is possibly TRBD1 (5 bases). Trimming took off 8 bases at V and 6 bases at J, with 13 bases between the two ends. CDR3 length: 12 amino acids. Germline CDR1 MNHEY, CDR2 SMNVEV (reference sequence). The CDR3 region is CASFERGDGYTF. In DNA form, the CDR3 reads TGTGCCAGCTTTGAGAGGGGAGATGGCTACACCTTC.

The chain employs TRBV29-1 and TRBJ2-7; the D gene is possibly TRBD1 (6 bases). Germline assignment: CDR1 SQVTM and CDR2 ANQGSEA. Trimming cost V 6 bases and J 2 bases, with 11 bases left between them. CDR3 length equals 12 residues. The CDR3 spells CSVSQGTYEQYF. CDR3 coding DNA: TGCAGCGTCTCACAGGGCACCTACGAGCAGTACTTC.

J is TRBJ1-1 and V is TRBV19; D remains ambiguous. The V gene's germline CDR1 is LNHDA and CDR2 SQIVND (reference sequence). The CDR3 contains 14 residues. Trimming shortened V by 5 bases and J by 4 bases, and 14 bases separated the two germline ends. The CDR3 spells CASSPDGWGTEAFF. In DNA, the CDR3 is TGTGCCAGTAGTCCAGATGGGTGGGGCACTGAAGCTTTCTTT.